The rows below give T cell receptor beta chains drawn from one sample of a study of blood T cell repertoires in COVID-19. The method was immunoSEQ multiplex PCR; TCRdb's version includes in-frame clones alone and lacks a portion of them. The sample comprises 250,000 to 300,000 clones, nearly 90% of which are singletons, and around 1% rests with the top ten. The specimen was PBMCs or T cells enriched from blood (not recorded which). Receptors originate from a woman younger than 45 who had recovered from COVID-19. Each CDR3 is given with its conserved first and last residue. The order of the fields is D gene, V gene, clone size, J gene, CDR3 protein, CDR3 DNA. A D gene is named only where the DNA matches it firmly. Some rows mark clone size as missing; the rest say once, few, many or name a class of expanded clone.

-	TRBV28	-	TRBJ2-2	CASSLIGGTGELFF	TGTGCCAGCAGTTTGATAGGGGGCACCGGGGAGCTGTTTTTT
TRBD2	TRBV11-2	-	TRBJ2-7	CASQRGAGAYYEQYF	TGTGCCAGTCAACGAGGGGCGGGAGCGTATTACGAGCAGTACTTC
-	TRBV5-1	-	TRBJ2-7	CASSLRRDIESYEQYF	TGCGCCAGCAGCTTACGCCGGGACATAGAGAGTTACGAGCAGTACTTC
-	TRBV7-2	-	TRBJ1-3	CASSLFSSAGNTIYF	TGTGCCAGCAGCTTATTTTCCAGTGCCGGAAACACCATATATTTT
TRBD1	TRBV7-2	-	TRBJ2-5	CASRGQAMRETQYF	TGTGCCAGCCGTGGACAGGCCATGAGGGAGACCCAGTACTTC
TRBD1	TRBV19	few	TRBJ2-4	CASSSESRDRKNIQYF	TGTGCCAGTAGTTCCGAATCCCGGGACAGGAAAAACATTCAGTACTTC
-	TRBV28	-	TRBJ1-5	CASSSPTRGGQPQHF	TGTGCCAGCAGTTCACCTACTCGTGGCGGTCAGCCCCAGCATTTT
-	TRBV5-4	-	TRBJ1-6	CASSLTGHLDSPLHF	TGTGCCAGCAGCTTGACGGGACATCTAGATTCACCCCTCCACTTT
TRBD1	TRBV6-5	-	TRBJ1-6	CASSPGQGASPLHF	TGTGCCAGCAGCCCGGGACAGGGGGCTTCACCCCTCCACTTT
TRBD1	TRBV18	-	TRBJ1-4	CASPLDRVLAGLNEKLFF	TGTGCCAGCCCCCTTGACAGGGTGTTAGCAGGGTTGAATGAAAAACTGTTTTTT
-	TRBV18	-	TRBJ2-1	CASSPGQGLYNEQFF	TGTGCCAGCTCACCAGGGCAGGGACTGTACAATGAGCAGTTCTTC
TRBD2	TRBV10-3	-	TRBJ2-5	CAISASGGMETQYF	TGTGCCATCAGCGCTAGCGGGGGGATGGAGACCCAGTACTTC
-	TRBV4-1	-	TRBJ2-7	CASSQTGRWGTYYEQYF	TGCGCCAGCAGCCAAACAGGCCGGTGGGGGACTTACTACGAGCAGTACTTC
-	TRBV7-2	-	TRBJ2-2	CASSLEGGTGELFF	TGTGCCAGCAGCTTAGAAGGCGGCACCGGGGAGCTGTTTTTT
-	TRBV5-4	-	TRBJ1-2	CASSSRQFYGYTF	TGTGCCAGCAGCTCCCGACAGTTCTATGGCTACACCTTC
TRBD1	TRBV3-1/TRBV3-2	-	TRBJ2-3	CASSQQGANTQYF	TGTGCCAGCAGCCAACAGGGGGCAAATACGCAGTATTTT
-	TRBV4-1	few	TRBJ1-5	CASSSRSGGNQPQHF	TGCGCCAGCAGCTCTCGATCGGGGGGCAATCAGCCCCAGCATTTT
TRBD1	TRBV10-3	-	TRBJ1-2	CAISGTGEGYTF	TGTGCCATCAGTGGGACAGGTGAGGGCTACACCTTC
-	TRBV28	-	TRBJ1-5	CASSSDRNSNQPQHF	TGTGCCAGCAGTTCGGACAGAAATAGCAATCAGCCCCAGCATTTT
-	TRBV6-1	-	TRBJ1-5	CASSDGGGSYSNQPQHF	TGTGCCAGCAGTGACGGGGGAGGGTCCTATAGCAATCAGCCCCAGCATTTT
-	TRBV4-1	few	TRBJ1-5	CASSQVGGDQPQHF	TGCGCCAGCAGCCAAGTGGGGGGTGATCAGCCCCAGCATTTT
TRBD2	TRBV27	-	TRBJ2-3	CASSKIPGLAPNQPVLTDTQYF	TGTGCCAGCAGTAAGATACCGGGACTAGCACCCAATCAGCCCGTACTCACAGATACGCAGTATTTT
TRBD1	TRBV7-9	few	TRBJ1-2	CASSLWDRHRLYGYTF	TGTGCCAGCAGCTTATGGGACAGGCACCGTCTATATGGCTACACCTTC
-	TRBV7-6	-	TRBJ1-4	CASSPTAFKKEKLFF	TGTGCCAGCAGCCCCACCGCGTTTAAGAAAGAAAAACTGTTTTTT